This TCR beta chain was recorded in a study of blood T cells in healthy people across ages. General observations from the study: Underestimates were what the diversity estimates from one million T cells were considered to be.

Sample-barcoded 5' priming and a J-beta primer mix drove a second PCR of about 6 to 12 cycles. Tags on each cDNA molecule came from a template-switch adaptor with 12 random nucleotides. Sequencing recovered at least 2.5 million CDR3-containing paired-end reads from each sample. Via MiXCR, TCRdb re-called the 5' RACE reads, giving one row per CDR3 protein. Counted here are about 1.4 million distinct CDR3 sequences, approximately 59% occurring once; the ten biggest clones make up over 5%. The CDR3 consists of 17 residues. The germline CDR1 and CDR2 sequences are MGHRA and YSYEKL. V was shortened by 4 bases and J by 2 bases, with 18 bases between the two germline ends. A word on this clonotype: The target antigen is unknown.

The chain carries TRBV4-1 and TRBJ2-1, with a weak D call TRBD2 (6 bases). The specimen sequenced was blood. The sequence derives from a man aged 18 to 30 in good health. The CDR3: CASSPQFSSDAYNEQFF. CDR3 nucleotide sequence: TGCGCCAGCAGCCCCCAGTTTTCTAGCGATGCCTACAATGAGCAGTTCTTC.